One sample yielded the 17 T cell receptor beta chains listed below, sequenced in a study of CD8 T cells in ankylosing spondylitis. From the 5' RACE reads, TCRdb called clonotypes with MiXCR, one entry per CDR3 protein. The repertoire has some 38,000 distinct CDR3 sequences, roughly 3.1% of them found once; the top ten carry about 3%. The material sequenced was blood, either unsorted or a sorted T cell fraction (not recorded which). The receptors shown here come from a male donor with ankylosing spondylitis or in good health (not recorded which).

This clonotype was recorded many times. V and J are TRBV9 and TRBJ2-5, with D unresolved. The CDR3 totals 13 residues. V shed 2 bases and J shed 1 base, with 6 bases lying between them. The germline gives CDR1 SGDLS, CDR2 YYNGEE. The CDR3 is CASSVNGQETQYF. The DNA of the CDR3 is TGTGCCAGCAGCGTCAATGGCCAAGAGACCCAGTACTTC.

There are many counts of this clonotype. The gene calls are TRBV9 and TRBJ2-3; D is tentatively TRBD1 or TRBD2 (7 bases each). V gave up 0 bases and J gave up 9 bases, with 20 bases separating them. The CDR3 is 16 amino acids. The V gene's germline CDR1 is SGDLS and CDR2 YYNGEE. CDR3 sequence reads: CASSVGEGAGQITQYF. CDR3 DNA sequence: TGTGCCAGCAGCGTAGGGGAGGGGGCAGGCCAGATCACGCAGTATTTT.

This clonotype was seen at least ten times. The chain carries TRBV15 and TRBJ2-3; D is possibly TRBD2 (7 bases). This CDR3 region has 15 residues. Germline V gene sequence: CDR1 LNHNV, CDR2 YYDKDF (reference sequence). Trimming cost V 4 bases and J 4 bases, with 15 bases left between them. The CDR3 reads CATSMTLGGPDTQYF. For the CDR3, the DNA is TGTGCCACCAGCATGACTTTGGGGGGGCCAGATACGCAGTATTTT.

This clonotype has a count of ten or more. The J gene is TRBJ2-6, the V gene TRBV9; D not certain. V was shortened by 3 bases and J by 1 base, with 5 bases between the two germline ends. The CDR3 consists of 14 residues. Germline CDR1 reads SGDLS; CDR2 reads YYNGEE. CDR3 nucleotide sequence: TGTGCCAGCAGCGGACGGTCTGGGGCCAACGTCCTGACTTTC. Protein product: CASSGRSGANVLTF.

This clonotype was counted ten times or more. This chain uses TRBV9 with TRBJ1-1, with a tentative D call TRBD1 (5 bases). Trimming pared 1 base from V and 6 bases from J, leaving 16 bases between. The germline CDR1 and CDR2 sequences are SGDLS and YYNGEE. The CDR3 contains 15 residues. The CDR3 protein is CASSVREGPGSEAFF. CDR3 nucleotide sequence: TGTGCCAGCAGCGTAAGGGAGGGGCCGGGATCTGAAGCTTTCTTT.

There are a few counts of this clonotype. This rearrangement joins TRBV9 to TRBJ2-5, with 7 bases aligning to TRBD1. CDR1 SGDLS and CDR2 YYNGEE come from the germline V gene. This CDR3 has 14 residues. J was trimmed by 2 bases and V by 6 bases; bases with no gene match: 7. CDR3 loop: CASTLGTEQETQYF. The CDR3 DNA reads TGTGCCAGCACCCTAGGGACAGAACAAGAGACCCAGTACTTC.

This clonotype was seen repeatedly, ten times or more. The V gene is TRBV9, the J gene TRBJ2-3; D ambiguous. The CDR3 runs 14 residues. Germline CDR1 and CDR2: SGDLS and YYNGEE. Trimming pared 3 bases from V and 2 bases from J, leaving 10 bases between. The CDR3 region is CASSGRHPTDTQYF. The DNA of the CDR3 is TGTGCCAGCAGCGGACGACACCCCACAGATACGCAGTATTTT.

The genes are TRBV9 and TRBJ2-2; D is ambiguous. Germline V lookup: CDR1 SGDLS, CDR2 YYNGEE. This CDR3 has 14 residues. V was trimmed by 4 bases and J by 7 bases, leaving 14 bases between them. This CDR3 is CASSPNNLGGELFF. The DNA for the CDR3 is TGTGCCAGCAGCCCCAACAATCTTGGCGGGGAGCTGTTTTTT.

This clonotype was counted at least ten times. The chain is built from TRBV9 and TRBJ2-6; maybe TRBD2 (5 bases). The CDR3 extends over 17 amino acids. The V gene lost 4 bases and the J gene lost 0 bases, with 14 bases spanning the gap. From germline, CDR1 is SGDLS and CDR2 YYNGEE. The CDR3 DNA is TGTGCCAGCAGCCCCGAGCGGCGCAGCTCTGGGGCCAACGTCCTGACTTTC. Protein: CASSPERRSSGANVLTF.

Many counts were recorded for this clonotype. The chain uses TRBV9 and TRBJ2-2; TRBD1 matches at 10 bases. CDR1 SGDLS and CDR2 YYNGEE come from the germline V gene. Losses at the gene ends were 0 bases for V and 5 bases for J; bases not matched to a gene: 4. The CDR3 consists of 16 residues. CDR3 nucleotide sequence: TGTGCCAGCAGCGTAGGCCGGGACAGGGGAACCGGGGAGCTGTTTTTT. This sequence encodes CASSVGRDRGTGELFF.

This clonotype was counted ten times or more. The genes are TRBV9 and TRBJ2-1, with 8 bases that match TRBD2. Losses at the gene ends were 4 bases for V and 3 bases for J; bases not matched to a gene: 9. The germline V gene has CDR1 SGDLS and CDR2 YYNGEE. The CDR3 consists of 16 residues. As DNA, the CDR3 is TGTGCCAGCAGCCCCCGGGAGGGGCAAAGCTACAATGAGCAGTTCTTC. The encoded protein is CASSPREGQSYNEQFF.

This clonotype was seen ten or more times. In DNA, the CDR3 is TGTGCCAGCAGCCGGGACAGGGGCTATGGCTACACCTTC. Protein sequence: CASSRDRGYGYTF. The V call is TRBV9, the J call TRBJ1-2; TRBD1 matches at 10 bases. This CDR3 comprises 13 residues. Germline V gene data show CDR1 as SGDLS and CDR2 as YYNGEE. The J segment lost 4 bases and the V segment lost 4 bases, leaving 1 base of the junction unmatched.

This clonotype was detected many times. The chain is built from TRBV9 and TRBJ2-3; TRBD2 aligns across 8 bases. The ends lost 4 bases at V and 0 bases at J; junction bases unmatched: 4. CDR1 is SGDLS and CDR2 is YYNGEE in the germline V gene. The CDR3 extends over 15 amino acids. The CDR3 DNA reads TGTGCCAGCAGCCCGACGGGAGGGAGCACAGATACGCAGTATTTT. Its translation is CASSPTGGSTDTQYF. Together with reference TRBV9 and TRBJ2-3, the CDR3 gives the full variable domain: DSGVTQTPKHLITATGQRVTLRCSPRSGDLSVYWYQQSLDQGLQFLIQYYNGEERAKGNILERFSAQQFPDLHSELNLSSLELGDSALYFCASSPTGGSTDTQYFGPGTRLTVL.

This clonotype turned up a few times. The rearrangement links TRBV9 to TRBJ2-2, with a tentative D call TRBD1 (5 bases). This CDR3 is built from 14 residues. The V gene lost 5 bases and the J gene lost 6 bases, with 14 bases spanning the gap. Per germline, CDR1 SGDLS and CDR2 YYNGEE. CDR3 protein: CASRRTTSSGELFF. The DNA of the CDR3 is TGTGCCAGCAGAAGGACAACGTCCTCCGGGGAGCTGTTTTTT.

This clonotype was observed many times. The chain links TRBV9 to TRBJ2-3; 10 bases agree with TRBD2. With V trimmed by 0 bases and J by 6 bases, 10 bases remained unmatched. CDR3 size: 17 residues. CDR1 is SGDLS and CDR2 is YYNGEE in the germline V gene. The CDR3 here is CASSVDPAGGSRDTQYF. In DNA form, the CDR3 reads TGTGCCAGCAGCGTAGATCCAGCGGGGGGGTCTCGGGATACGCAGTATTTT.

This clonotype was counted between two and nine times. V is TRBV9 and J is TRBJ2-6, with 10 positions matching TRBD1. After removal of 0 bases from V and 2 bases from J, the junction contained 5 bases not matched to a gene. Germline V lookup: CDR1 SGDLS, CDR2 YYNGEE. This CDR3 contains 18 residues. CDR3 sequence (DNA): TGTGCCAGCAGCGTAGGGGGACAGGGGATGACTGGGGCCAACGTCCTGACTTTC. Amino acid sequence: CASSVGGQGMTGANVLTF.

This clonotype was seen repeatedly, ten times or more. The gene calls are TRBV9 and TRBJ2-5, with D possibly being TRBD2 (7 bases). Germline values: CDR1 SGDLS, CDR2 YYNGEE. The V gene lost 0 bases and the J gene lost 4 bases, with 13 bases spanning the gap. The CDR3 spans 15 residues. This CDR3 is CASSVGPGGGETQYF. DNA of the CDR3: TGTGCCAGCAGCGTAGGGCCGGGGGGCGGAGAGACCCAGTACTTC.